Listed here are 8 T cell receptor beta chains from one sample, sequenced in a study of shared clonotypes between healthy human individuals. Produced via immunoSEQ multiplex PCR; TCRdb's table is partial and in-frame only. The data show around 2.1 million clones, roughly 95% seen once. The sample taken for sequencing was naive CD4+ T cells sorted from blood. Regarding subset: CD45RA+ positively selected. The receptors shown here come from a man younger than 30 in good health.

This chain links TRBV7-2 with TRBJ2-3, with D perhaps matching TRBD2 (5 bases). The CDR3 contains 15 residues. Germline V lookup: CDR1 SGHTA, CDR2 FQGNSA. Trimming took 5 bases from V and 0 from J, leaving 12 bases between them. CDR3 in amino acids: CASSIQRTSTDTQYF. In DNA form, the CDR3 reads TGTGCCAGCAGCATCCAGAGGACTAGCACAGATACGCAGTATTTT.

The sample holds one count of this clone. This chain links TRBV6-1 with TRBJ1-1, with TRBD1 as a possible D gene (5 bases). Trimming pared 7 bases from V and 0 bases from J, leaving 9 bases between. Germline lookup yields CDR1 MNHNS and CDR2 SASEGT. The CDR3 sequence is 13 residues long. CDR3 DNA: TGTGCCAGCATCCGACAGCTGAACACTGAAGCTTTCTTT. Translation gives CASIRQLNTEAFF.

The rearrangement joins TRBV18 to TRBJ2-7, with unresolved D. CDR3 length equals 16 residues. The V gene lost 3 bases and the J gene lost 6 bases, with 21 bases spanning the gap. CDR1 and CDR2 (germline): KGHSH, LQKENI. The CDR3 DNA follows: TGTGCCAGCTCACCCCTAGACCTTCTAGGGTACTCCGAGCAGTACTTC. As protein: CASSPLDLLGYSEQYF.

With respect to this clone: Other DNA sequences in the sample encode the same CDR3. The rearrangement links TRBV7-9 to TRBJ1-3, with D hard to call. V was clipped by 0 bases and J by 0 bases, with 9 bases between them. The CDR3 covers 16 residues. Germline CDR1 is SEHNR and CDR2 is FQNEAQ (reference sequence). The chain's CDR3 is CASSLALGNSGNTIYF. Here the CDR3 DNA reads TGTGCCAGCAGCTTAGCGCTGGGGAACTCTGGAAACACCATATATTTT.

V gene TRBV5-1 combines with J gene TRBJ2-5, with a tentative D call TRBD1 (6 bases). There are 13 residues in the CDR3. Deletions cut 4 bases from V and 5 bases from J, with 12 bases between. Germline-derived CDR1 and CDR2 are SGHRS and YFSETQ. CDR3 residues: CASSPTRGETQYF. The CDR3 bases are TGCGCCAGCAGCCCCACGAGGGGGGAGACCCAGTACTTC.

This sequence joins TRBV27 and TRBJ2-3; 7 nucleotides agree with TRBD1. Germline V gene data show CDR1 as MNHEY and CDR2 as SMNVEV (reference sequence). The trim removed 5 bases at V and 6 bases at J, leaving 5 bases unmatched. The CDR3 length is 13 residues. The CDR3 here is CASSRQGEDTQYF. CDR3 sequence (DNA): TGTGCCAGCAGTCGCCAGGGGGAGGATACGCAGTATTTT.

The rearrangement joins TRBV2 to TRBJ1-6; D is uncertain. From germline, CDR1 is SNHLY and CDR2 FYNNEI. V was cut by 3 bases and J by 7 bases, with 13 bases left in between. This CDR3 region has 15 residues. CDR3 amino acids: CASSEGGQTNSPLHF. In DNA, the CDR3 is TGTGCCAGCAGTGAGGGAGGGCAGACAAATTCACCCCTCCACTTT.

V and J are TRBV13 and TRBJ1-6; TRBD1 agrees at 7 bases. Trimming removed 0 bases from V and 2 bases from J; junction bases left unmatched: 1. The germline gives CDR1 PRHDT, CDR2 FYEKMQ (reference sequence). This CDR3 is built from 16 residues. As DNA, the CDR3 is TGTGCCAGCAGCTTAGGGACAGGGACCTATAATTCACCCCTCCACTTT. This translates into CASSLGTGTYNSPLHF.